The rows below give T cell receptor beta chains drawn from one sample of a study of control samples from healthy donors and cancer patients. Sequenced by immunoSEQ multiplex PCR; TCRdb stores in-frame clones only, minus some. The profile shows 400,000 to 500,000 clones, over 75% of them singletons. Material: PBMCs. The receptors originated from a man aged 40-50 years with head and neck cancer. Each CDR3 is given with its conserved first and last residue. D genes are given only for firm matches. The listing skips clone size in some rows; elsewhere it reads once, few, many or a size class.

CDR3nt	CDR3aa	v_gene	j_gene	d_gene	abundance
TGTGCCAGCAGTTACGGGGCGACCGGGGAGCTGTTTTTT	CASSYGATGELFF	TRBV6-5	TRBJ2-2	-	-
TGTGCCAGCAGTGGGGTCCGACACAACACAGATACGCAGTATTTT	CASSGVRHNTDTQYF	TRBV28	TRBJ2-3	-	-
TGTGCCACCAGCAAAACGGGACAGCAAGAGACCCAGTACTTC	CATSKTGQQETQYF	TRBV15	TRBJ2-5	TRBD1	-
TGTGCCTGGAGTGTATTATTGCTAGCGGGAGGGTCTTCCTACAATGAGCAGTTCTTC	CAWSVLLLAGGSSYNEQFF	TRBV30	TRBJ2-1	TRBD2	-
TGCGCCAGCAGCCTTCTGACAGGGAAGGACGAGCAGTACTTC	CASSLLTGKDEQYF	TRBV4-1	TRBJ2-7	TRBD1	-
TGTGCCAGCAGTTCCCCCGCCGGTTCGACAGCTACCTACGAGCAGTACTTC	CASSSPAGSTATYEQYF	TRBV28	TRBJ2-7	-	-
TGTGCCAGTAAGGACAGTCGGGAGACCCAGTACTTC	CASKDSRETQYF	TRBV28	TRBJ2-5	-	-
TGTGCCAGCAGTTTCTGGGACAGGGACTACGAGCAGTACTTC	CASSFWDRDYEQYF	TRBV28	TRBJ2-7	TRBD1	-
TGTGCCAGCAGCGTAAACAGACTAGACTCTGGGGCCAACGTCCTGACTTTC	CASSVNRLDSGANVLTF	TRBV9	TRBJ2-6	-	-
TGTGCCAGCAGTTCCGGGACAGCAGGCAATCAGCCCCAGCATTTT	CASSSGTAGNQPQHF	TRBV27	TRBJ1-5	TRBD1	-
TGTGCCTCTCAGGGGTGGAGCACAGATACGCAGTATTTT	CASQGWSTDTQYF	TRBV24-1	TRBJ2-3	-	few
TGTGCCAGCAGTTCCCCTGGGGTGCGGAACACTGAAGCTTTCTTT	CASSSPGVRNTEAFF	TRBV27	TRBJ1-1	-	-
TGTGCCAGTCTGAGATGGCAATTCCACTTCATCTTGAGTGGGACAGGGGGCGCTCCGGGGGAGCTGTTTTTT	CASLRWQFHFILSGTGGAPGELFF	TRBV3-1/TRBV3-2	TRBJ2-2	TRBD1	-
TGTGCTAGTGGTTTACGGGGGGCGGACGAGCAGTACTTC	CASGLRGADEQYF	TRBV12-5	TRBJ2-7	-	-
TGTGCCAGCGGGGGTTCGGGGTTGACCCAGTACTTC	CASGGSGLTQYF	TRBV27	TRBJ2-5	-	-